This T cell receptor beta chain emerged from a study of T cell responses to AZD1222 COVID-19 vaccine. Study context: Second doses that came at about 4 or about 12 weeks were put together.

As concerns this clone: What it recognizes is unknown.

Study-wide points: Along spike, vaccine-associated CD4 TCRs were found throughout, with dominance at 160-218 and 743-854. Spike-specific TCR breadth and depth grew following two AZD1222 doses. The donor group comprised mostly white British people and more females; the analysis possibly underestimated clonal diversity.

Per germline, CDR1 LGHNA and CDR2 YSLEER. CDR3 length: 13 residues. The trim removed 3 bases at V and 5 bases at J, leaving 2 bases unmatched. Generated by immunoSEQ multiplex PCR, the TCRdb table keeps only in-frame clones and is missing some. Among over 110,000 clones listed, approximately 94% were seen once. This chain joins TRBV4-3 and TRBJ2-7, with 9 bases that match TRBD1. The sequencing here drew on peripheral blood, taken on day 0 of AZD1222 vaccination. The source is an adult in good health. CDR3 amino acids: CASSQGTGNEQYF. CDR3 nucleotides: TGCGCCAGCAGCCAGGGGACAGGGAACGAGCAGTACTTC.